Listed below are T cell receptor beta chains from one sample, sequenced in a study of T-cell reconstitution after alpha-beta-depleted transplantation in children. TCRdb redid the calling of the PCR reads with MiXCR, one entry per CDR3 protein. This table has around 440,000 distinct CDR3 sequences, around 15% appearing once. The sample consisted of PBMCs, mostly from graft donor cells, taken 360 days after TCRalphabeta/CD19-depleted stem cell transplant. The receptors were sampled from a boy younger than two who had a stem cell transplant for Wiskott-Aldrich syndrome, so the T cells may come from the graft donor. The CDR3 runs from the conserved cysteine through the conserved F or W. D genes are given only for firm matches. Rows may omit the clone size; those that give it use once, few, many or a size class.

>TRBJ2-5|NA|TRBV2|NA
TGTGCCAGCAGTGAAACATGGGGGTTGTCTCAAGAGACCCAGTACTTC
CASSETWGLSQETQYF
>TRBJ2-2|TRBD2|TRBV7-8|few
TGTGCCAGCAGATATAGCGGGAGAGGAGCCGGGGAGCTGTTTTTT
CASRYSGRGAGELFF
>TRBJ2-7|TRBD1|TRBV20-1|NA
TGCAGTGCTACCGCCCTAGTCAGTCACACAGGGGACGAGCAGTACTTC
CSATALVSHTGDEQYF
>TRBJ2-5|TRBD1|TRBV12-3/TRBV12-4|once
TGTGCCAGCAGTCTCCGGACAGGATTAGCAGAGACCCAGTACTTC
CASSLRTGLAETQYF
>TRBJ2-2|TRBD2|TRBV4-2|NA
TGTGCCAGCAGCCAAGATGTCGGTGGAACTAGCGGGGGCGCGAACACCGGGGAGCTGTTTTTT
CASSQDVGGTSGGANTGELFF
>TRBJ1-1|NA|TRBV4-1|NA
TGCGCCAGCAGCCAAGGACGGACACAACTGAACACTGAAGCTTTCTTT
CASSQGRTQLNTEAFF
>TRBJ2-6|NA|TRBV7-2|few
TGTGCCAGCAGCTTTAGGGTCTCTGGGGCCAACGTCCTGACTTTC
CASSFRVSGANVLTF
>TRBJ2-7|TRBD1|TRBV18|once
TGTGCCAGCTCACCACTCCGGGACAGGGGCACGGGCGAGCAGTACTTC
CASSPLRDRGTGEQYF
>TRBJ2-5|TRBD2|TRBV29-1|few
TGCAGCGTTGAGAGGGGGAGGACTAGCCCCATCCAAGAGACCCAGTACTTC
CSVERGRTSPIQETQYF
>TRBJ2-3|NA|TRBV15|few
TGTGCCACCAGCATGAGCGGCACAGATACGCAGTATTTT
CATSMSGTDTQYF
>TRBJ2-2|NA|TRBV25-1|NA
TGTGCCAGCAGTGAAGTATTGGCAGCACTTTCGAACACCGGGGAGCTGTTTTTT
CASSEVLAALSNTGELFF
>TRBJ2-2|NA|TRBV24-1|few
TGTGCCACCAGTGAAAACAGGTCTGGCGGGGAGCTGTTTTTT
CATSENRSGGELFF
>TRBJ2-5|TRBD1|TRBV6-1|few
TGTGCCTGCAGGGGGATCGGCCAAGAGACCCAGTACTTC
CACRGIGQETQYF
>TRBJ2-3|NA|TRBV6-2/TRBV6-3|many
TGTGCCAGCACCCCGATGCCCCCCGCTACGCAGTATTTT
CASTPMPPATQYF
>TRBJ2-7|NA|TRBV7-9|few
TGTGCCAGCAGCTCGATTCCCCTGGGCCATTCCTCCTACGAGCAGTACTTC
CASSSIPLGHSSYEQYF
>TRBJ2-1|TRBD2|TRBV20-1|few
TGCAGTGCTAGAGACCGCGGGAGCGCCACCTACAATGAGCAGTTCTTC
CSARDRGSATYNEQFF
>TRBJ2-3|TRBD1|TRBV4-1|few
TGCGCCAGCAGCCGCCGACAGGGGGCCGAACACACAGATACGCAGTATTTT
CASSRRQGAEHTDTQYF
>TRBJ1-1|NA|TRBV10-3|NA
TGTGCCATCAGTGGTCACCTGGAGGCTTTCTTT
CAISGHLEAFF
>TRBJ2-1|NA|TRBV5-1|many
TGCGCCAGCAGCATAGGTAGGGGGGACAATGAGCAGTTCTTC
CASSIGRGDNEQFF
>TRBJ2-5|TRBD2|TRBV20-1|NA
TGCAGTGCTTATAGCGGGGGGGCACGTGAGACCCAGTACTTC
CSAYSGGARETQYF
>TRBJ2-1|NA|TRBV9|many
TGTGCCAGCAGCTGGGCGGGTACGGGGACTTACAATGAGCAGTTCTTC
CASSWAGTGTYNEQFF
>TRBJ2-1|NA|TRBV9|NA
TGTGCCAGCAGCGGGGGAGATTCGGTTGGGCAGTTCTTC
CASSGGDSVGQFF
>TRBJ1-1|NA|TRBV7-8|NA
TGTGCCAGCAGCTCCATGGGGCATGCTTCCACTGAAGCTTTCTTT
CASSSMGHASTEAFF
>TRBJ2-1|TRBD2|TRBV29-1|NA
TGCAGCGTCGCCTTGTGGGCGGGAGCCGACAATGAGCAGTTCTTC
CSVALWAGADNEQFF
>TRBJ1-5|TRBD1|TRBV28|few
TGTGCCAGCTCCCGGACAGGGCTTCGGAGCAATCAGCCCCAGCATTTT
CASSRTGLRSNQPQHF
>TRBJ2-7|TRBD2|TRBV4-1|few
TGCGCCAGCAGCCAAGGGAGGACTAGTTTCTCCTACGAGCAGTACTTC
CASSQGRTSFSYEQYF
>TRBJ2-5|NA|TRBV6-6|NA
TGTGCCAGCAGTTGGACTATCACCCAGTACTTC
CASSWTITQYF
>TRBJ2-5|TRBD2|TRBV20-1|few
TGCAGTGCTAGACCGGGGACTAGCGGGAGTAGAGAGACCCAGTACTTC
CSARPGTSGSRETQYF
>TRBJ1-2|NA|TRBV20-1|NA
TGCAGTGCTAGAGATTGGAGGGGAGGCTACACCTTC
CSARDWRGGYTF
>TRBJ2-7|TRBD2|TRBV12-3/TRBV12-4|many
TGTGCCAGCAGCCGACTAGCAGGCTACGAGCAGTACTTC
CASSRLAGYEQYF
>TRBJ2-7|NA|TRBV29-1|many
TGCAGTGTAGCGACCGGGAGCTACGAGCAGTACTTC
CSVATGSYEQYF
>TRBJ2-1|TRBD2|TRBV5-1|NA
TGCGCCAGCGGCCGGGTCAGCGGGGGGTCCTATGAGCAGTTCTTC
CASGRVSGGSYEQFF
>TRBJ2-5|NA|TRBV6-5|NA
TGTGCCAGCAGTTGGTATCGCAGTTTTCAAGAGACCCAGTACTTC
CASSWYRSFQETQYF
>TRBJ2-5|TRBD1|TRBV24-1|few
TGTGCCACCAGTGACCGGGACAGCCAAGAGACCCAGTACTTC
CATSDRDSQETQYF
>TRBJ2-2|NA|TRBV6-5|few
TGTGCCAGCAGAAGAAACGGGGAGCTGTTTTTT
CASRRNGELFF
>TRBJ2-5|NA|TRBV5-1|many
TGCGCCAGCAGCTTGGAAACAGGGAGAGAGACCCAGTACTTC
CASSLETGRETQYF
>TRBJ1-6|NA|TRBV4-1|NA
TGCGCCAGCAGCCGATTCGGACGGGTTTTTTCACCCCTCCACTTT
CASSRFGRVFSPLHF
>TRBJ2-7|NA|TRBV11-2|few
TGTGCCAGCAGTACCCCCTGGTCCGGGACCTCCCCATACGAGCAGTACTTC
CASSTPWSGTSPYEQYF
>TRBJ1-5|NA|TRBV7-8|NA
TGTGCCAGCAGCTTTTTTAATCAGCCCCAGCATTTT
CASSFFNQPQHF
>TRBJ1-5|NA|TRBV7-2|few
TGTGCCAGCAGCTTAGACAGAAATCAGCCCCAGCATTTT
CASSLDRNQPQHF
>TRBJ1-6|TRBD1|TRBV5-1|NA
TGCGCCAGCAGCTTGTGGGACAGACCTTCACCCCTCCACTTT
CASSLWDRPSPLHF
>TRBJ2-7|TRBD2|TRBV11-2|NA
TGTGCCAGCAGCTTATTCGGCGGGAGGGCCTACGAGCAGTACTTC
CASSLFGGRAYEQYF
>TRBJ1-1|NA|TRBV7-9|many
TGTGCCAGCAGCTTATCGAAAGGCACTGAAGCTTTCTTT
CASSLSKGTEAFF
>TRBJ2-5|TRBD2|TRBV3-1|few
TGTGCCAGCAGCCAAGATCAACTAGCGGGGGGACCGTACCAAGAGACCCAGTACTTC
CASSQDQLAGGPYQETQYF
>TRBJ2-1|NA|TRBV7-9|NA
TGTGCCAGCGCGCCGGGACTTAGTCACAATGAGCAGTTCTTC
CASAPGLSHNEQFF
>TRBJ2-1|NA|TRBV5-1|many
TGCGCCAGCAGCTTGCTGGTGGGGCTGGACTACAATGAGCAGTTCTTC
CASSLLVGLDYNEQFF
>TRBJ2-1|NA|TRBV5-1|few
TGCGCCAGCAGCCCGGGATGGGCAGAGGATGAGCAGTTCTTC
CASSPGWAEDEQFF
>TRBJ2-7|TRBD1|TRBV20-1|NA
TGCAGTGCGGGACAGGGGGCGAGGTACGAGCAGTACTTC
CSAGQGARYEQYF
>TRBJ2-3|NA|TRBV20-1|many
TGCAGTGCTCCTGGCACAGATACGCAGTATTTT
CSAPGTDTQYF
>TRBJ2-3|NA|TRBV20-1|few
TGCAGTGCTTCGGGCCGACCAAATGGAGATACGCAGTATTTT
CSASGRPNGDTQYF
>TRBJ2-2|NA|TRBV28|NA
TGTGCCAGCAGTTTAAGCGCAGGGAACACCGGGGAGCTGTTTTTT
CASSLSAGNTGELFF
>TRBJ2-5|NA|TRBV18|NA
TGTGCCAGCTCACCTCTGAGGCAGTCGGGAGAGACCCAGTACTTC
CASSPLRQSGETQYF
>TRBJ1-5|NA|TRBV15|many
TGTGCCACCAGCAGAGATGGGGTGGGTCAGCCCCAGCATTTT
CATSRDGVGQPQHF
>TRBJ2-1|NA|TRBV5-1|NA
TGCGCCAGCAGGGACTACTACAATGAGCAGTTCTTC
CASRDYYNEQFF